This is a list of T cell receptor beta chains from one sample in a study of T-cell reconstitution after alpha-beta-depleted transplantation in children. TCRdb re-analysed the PCR reads in MiXCR, keeping a single row per CDR3 protein. The sample shows approximately 800,000 distinct CDR3 sequences, roughly 15% of them seen only once. Sequences were derived from PBMCs, mostly from graft donor cells, sampled 360 days after TCRalphabeta/CD19-depleted stem cell transplant. These receptors all stem from a male patient under 18 who had a stem cell transplant for acute lymphoblastic leukemia, so the T cells may come from the graft donor. The CDR3 runs from the conserved cysteine through the conserved F or W. The order of the fields is V gene, D gene, clone size, J gene, CDR3 protein, CDR3 DNA. The D gene is left open where the match is weak. Expanded clones get a size class; other rows say once, few or many, or leave the size out.

>TRBV6-2/TRBV6-3|TRBD2|few|TRBJ2-5
CASRRSGRLETQYF
TGTGCCAGCAGACGTAGCGGGAGGTTAGAGACCCAGTACTTC
>TRBV15|NA|NA|TRBJ2-6
CATRVVGARANVLTF
TGTGCCACCAGAGTTGTGGGGGCAAGGGCCAACGTCCTGACTTTC
>TRBV6-1|NA|NA|TRBJ2-3
CASSRRDSTDTQYF
TGTGCCAGTTCCCGCAGAGACAGCACAGATACGCAGTATTTT
>TRBV5-1|TRBD1|few|TRBJ1-1
CASSFVTGDTEAFF
TGCGCCAGCAGTTTTGTGACAGGGGACACTGAAGCTTTCTTT
>TRBV20-1|NA|many|TRBJ2-7
CSAISTYEQYF
TGCAGTGCTATCAGCACCTACGAGCAGTACTTC
>TRBV15|NA|NA|TRBJ2-2
CATSRDPGGAMTGELFF
TGTGCCACCAGCAGAGATCCGGGGGGCGCGATGACCGGGGAGCTGTTTTTT
>TRBV5-1|NA|many|TRBJ1-3
CASSVGGWSTIYF
TGCGCCAGCAGCGTTGGTGGGTGGTCCACCATATATTTT
>TRBV29-1|TRBD2|NA|TRBJ2-7
CSVARPKLAGSYEQYF
TGCAGCGTTGCCCGTCCCAAGTTAGCGGGCTCCTACGAGCAGTACTTC
>TRBV15|TRBD1|few|TRBJ2-3
CATSRDRTGGTDTQYF
TGTGCCACCAGCAGAGACCGGACAGGGGGCACAGATACGCAGTATTTT
>TRBV12-3/TRBV12-4|NA|NA|TRBJ1-5
CASSPALGHSNQPQHF
TGTGCCAGCAGCCCTGCCTTGGGGCATAGCAATCAGCCCCAGCATTTT
>TRBV4-1|NA|many|TRBJ2-4
CASSLVLAKNIQYF
TGCGCCAGCAGCCTGGTCCTAGCCAAAAACATTCAGTACTTC
>TRBV19|NA|NA|TRBJ2-1
CASIGRGYNEQFF
TGTGCCAGTATCGGGCGCGGCTACAATGAGCAGTTCTTC
>TRBV20-1|NA|few|TRBJ2-4
CSAREGSVLAKNIQYF
TGCAGTGCTAGAGAAGGGTCAGTGCTAGCCAAAAACATTCAGTACTTC
>TRBV20-1|NA|NA|TRBJ2-7
CSARRGTSSYEQYF
TGCAGTGCTAGAAGAGGGACTTCTTCCTACGAGCAGTACTTC
>TRBV12-3/TRBV12-4|NA|many|TRBJ2-2
CASRAPNTGELFF
TGTGCCAGTCGGGCGCCGAACACCGGGGAGCTGTTTTTT
>TRBV14|TRBD1|few|TRBJ1-6
CASSRTGALTPLHF
TGTGCCAGCAGCCGAACAGGGGCCTTGACGCCCCTCCACTTT
>TRBV4-1|NA|NA|TRBJ2-3
CASSPRLVPSSTDTQYF
TGCGCCAGCAGCCCAAGACTAGTTCCGAGTAGCACAGATACGCAGTATTTT
>TRBV7-6|NA|many|TRBJ2-1
CASSFLQGGLGYNEQFF
TGTGCCAGCAGCTTCCTACAGGGAGGGTTAGGGTACAATGAGCAGTTCTTC
>TRBV29-1|TRBD2|few|TRBJ2-5
CSAGGGAQYF
TGCAGCGCAGGTGGGGGGGCCCAGTACTTC
>TRBV7-2|NA|NA|TRBJ2-7
CASSFQGQTRYEQYF
TGTGCCAGCAGCTTCCAGGGACAAACCCGCTACGAGCAGTACTTC
>TRBV13|TRBD1|few|TRBJ2-7
CASSERQGAEQYF
TGTGCCAGCAGCGAAAGACAGGGGGCCGAGCAGTACTTC
>TRBV19|NA|few|TRBJ1-2
CASRNRVNGGYTF
TGTGCCAGTAGGAACCGGGTCAACGGAGGCTACACCTTC
>TRBV29-1|TRBD2|NA|TRBJ2-3
CSGTKGLAGVSTDTQYF
TGCAGCGGGACTAAGGGACTAGCGGGAGTCAGCACAGATACGCAGTATTTT
>TRBV4-2|TRBD2|NA|TRBJ2-1
CASSQDSLAGRASEQFF
TGTGCCAGCAGCCAAGATAGCCTAGCGGGTCGTGCGAGTGAGCAGTTCTTC
>TRBV5-1|NA|many|TRBJ1-1
CASSARTVNTEAFF
TGCGCCAGCAGCGCCCGGACAGTGAACACTGAAGCTTTCTTT
>TRBV11-3|NA|NA|TRBJ2-1
CASSLGVGQGSYNEQFF
TGTGCCAGCAGCTTAGGTGTGGGGCAGGGCTCCTACAATGAGCAGTTCTTC
>TRBV4-1|NA|NA|TRBJ1-6
CASSLETGSYLSPLHF
TGCGCCAGCAGCCTTGAGACGGGGTCCTATTTGTCACCCCTCCACTTT
>TRBV12-3/TRBV12-4|TRBD1|few|TRBJ1-4
CASSLGQGEEKLFF
TGTGCCAGCAGTCTGGGACAGGGAGAAGAAAAACTGTTTTTT
>TRBV29-1|NA|few|TRBJ2-7
CSVGHPYEQYF
TGCAGCGTTGGACACCCCTACGAGCAGTACTTC
>TRBV7-9|TRBD1|many|TRBJ2-3
CASSAGQGALDTQYF
TGTGCCAGCAGCGCAGGACAGGGGGCGTTAGATACGCAGTATTTT
>TRBV20-1|TRBD2|few|TRBJ2-7
CSARDRTGTSGRRTLYEQYF
TGCAGTGCTAGAGATCGTACCGGGACTAGCGGGAGGCGTACCCTTTACGAGCAGTACTTC
>TRBV7-9|NA|few|TRBJ2-1
CASSLEPLASSDEQFF
TGTGCCAGCAGCTTAGAACCCCTAGCCAGTAGCGATGAGCAGTTCTTC
>TRBV20-1|NA|many|TRBJ2-7
CSARDVRGYEQYF
TGCAGTGCTAGAGATGTGAGGGGGTACGAGCAGTACTTC
>TRBV7-9|NA|many|TRBJ2-3
CASSLPDTQYF
TGTGCCAGCAGCTTACCAGATACGCAGTATTTT
>TRBV11-2|NA|NA|TRBJ2-3
CATRPPSTDTQYF
TGTGCCACCCGTCCCCCTAGCACAGATACGCAGTATTTT
>TRBV12-3/TRBV12-4|NA|few|TRBJ1-4
CASRRARATNEKLFF
TGTGCCAGCCGGCGGGCTCGCGCAACTAATGAAAAACTGTTTTTT
>TRBV10-3|NA|NA|TRBJ2-5
CAIGAGQETQYF
TGTGCCATCGGTGCAGGCCAAGAGACCCAGTACTTC
>TRBV29-1|NA|NA|TRBJ1-2
CSVEVVGADYGYTF
TGCAGCGTTGAAGTTGTGGGGGCGGACTATGGCTACACCTTC
>TRBV12-3/TRBV12-4|TRBD1|NA|TRBJ1-2
CASSFGTGGIDGYTF
TGTGCCAGCAGTTTCGGGACAGGGGGAATCGATGGCTACACCTTC
>TRBV11-2|TRBD1|few|TRBJ1-5
CASSIDRGNQPQHF
TGTGCCAGCAGCATAGACAGGGGCAATCAGCCCCAGCATTTT
>TRBV5-1|TRBD2|NA|TRBJ2-2
CASSPTSGSNTGELFF
TGCGCCAGCAGTCCAACTAGCGGGAGTAACACCGGGGAGCTGTTTTTT
>TRBV7-3|TRBD2|NA|TRBJ2-1
CASSSQGGGYNEQFF
TGTGCCAGCAGCTCGCAGGGCGGGGGCTACAATGAGCAGTTCTTC
>TRBV5-1|TRBD2|NA|TRBJ2-1
CASSRPAGGPMSSYNEQFF
TGCGCCAGCAGCCGCCCAGCGGGAGGGCCGATGAGCTCCTACAATGAGCAGTTCTTC
>TRBV5-1|NA|few|TRBJ1-1
CASSSRTGLEGTEAFF
TGCGCCAGCAGCTCTCGTACGGGACTCGAGGGGACTGAAGCTTTCTTT
>TRBV20-1|TRBD2|few|TRBJ2-1
CSARVLSGKLYNEQFF
TGCAGTGCTAGAGTCTTGAGCGGGAAATTATACAATGAGCAGTTCTTC
>TRBV6-1|NA|NA|TRBJ1-2
CASRRGSRGYTF
TGTGCCAGCAGGAGGGGCAGTCGTGGCTACACCTTC
>TRBV20-1|NA|NA|TRBJ2-7
CSARSRASYEQYF
TGCAGTGCTAGAAGTCGGGCCTCCTACGAGCAGTACTTC
>TRBV29-1|NA|many|TRBJ2-1
CSVAIDRSYNEQFF
TGCAGCGTCGCTATTGACAGGTCATACAATGAGCAGTTCTTC
>TRBV5-1|NA|many|TRBJ1-1
CASSLGQGITEAFF
TGCGCCAGCAGCTTGGGCCAGGGGATCACTGAAGCTTTCTTT